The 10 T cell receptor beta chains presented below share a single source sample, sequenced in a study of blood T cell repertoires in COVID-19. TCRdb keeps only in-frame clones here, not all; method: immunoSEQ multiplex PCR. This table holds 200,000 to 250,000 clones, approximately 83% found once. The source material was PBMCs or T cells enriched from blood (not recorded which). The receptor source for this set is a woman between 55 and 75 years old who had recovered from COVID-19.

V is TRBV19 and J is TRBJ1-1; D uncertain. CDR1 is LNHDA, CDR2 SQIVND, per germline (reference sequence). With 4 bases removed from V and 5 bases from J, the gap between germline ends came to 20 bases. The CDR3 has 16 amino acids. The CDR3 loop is CASSTGVHSGGTEAFF. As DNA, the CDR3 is TGTGCCAGTAGTACAGGCGTACACTCCGGTGGGACTGAAGCTTTCTTT.

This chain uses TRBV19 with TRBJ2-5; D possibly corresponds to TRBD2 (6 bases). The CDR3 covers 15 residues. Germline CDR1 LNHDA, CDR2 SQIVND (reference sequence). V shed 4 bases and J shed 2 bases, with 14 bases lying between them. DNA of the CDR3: TGTGCCAGTAGTACCATCGGAGGGGAGCAAGAGACCCAGTACTTC. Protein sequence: CASSTIGGEQETQYF.

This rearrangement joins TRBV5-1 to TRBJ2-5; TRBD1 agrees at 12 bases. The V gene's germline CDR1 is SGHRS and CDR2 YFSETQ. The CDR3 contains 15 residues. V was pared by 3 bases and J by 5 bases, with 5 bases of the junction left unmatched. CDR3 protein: CASSWGQGAGETQYF. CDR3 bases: TGCGCCAGCAGCTGGGGACAGGGGGCTGGGGAGACCCAGTACTTC.

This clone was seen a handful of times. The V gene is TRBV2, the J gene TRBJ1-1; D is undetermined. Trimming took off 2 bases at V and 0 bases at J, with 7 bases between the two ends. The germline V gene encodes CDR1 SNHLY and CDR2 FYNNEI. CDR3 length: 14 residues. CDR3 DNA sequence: TGTGCCAGCAGTGAAACCCTATTGAACACTGAAGCTTTCTTT. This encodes CASSETLLNTEAFF. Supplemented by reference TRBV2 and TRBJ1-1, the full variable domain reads EPEVTQTPSHQVTQMGQEVILRCVPISNHLYFYWYRQILGQKVEFLVSFYNNEISEKSEIFDDQFSVERPDGSNFTLKIRSTKLEDSAMYFCASSETLLNTEAFFGQGTRLTVV.

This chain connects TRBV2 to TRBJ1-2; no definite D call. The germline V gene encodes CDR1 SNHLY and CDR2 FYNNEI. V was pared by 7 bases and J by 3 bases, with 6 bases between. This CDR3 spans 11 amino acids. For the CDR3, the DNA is TGTGCCAGCAACGGGTACTATGGCTACACCTTC. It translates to CASNGYYGYTF.

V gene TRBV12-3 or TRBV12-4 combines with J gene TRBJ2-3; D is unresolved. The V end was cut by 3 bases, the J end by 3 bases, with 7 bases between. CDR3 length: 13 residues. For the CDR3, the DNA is TGTGCCAGCAGTTTGTTCGGGACAGATACGCAGTATTTT. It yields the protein CASSLFGTDTQYF.

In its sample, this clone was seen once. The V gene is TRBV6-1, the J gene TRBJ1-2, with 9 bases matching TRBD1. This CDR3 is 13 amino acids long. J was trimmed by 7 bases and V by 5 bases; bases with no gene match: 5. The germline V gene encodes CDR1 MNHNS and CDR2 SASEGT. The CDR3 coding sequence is TGTGCCAGCAGTTCCGGACAGGGGTTTGGCTACACCTTC. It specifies CASSSGQGFGYTF.

The CDR3 is CASSLASPSSGNTIYF. CDR3 nucleotides: TGCGCCAGCAGCTTGGCCTCGCCGAGCTCTGGAAACACCATATATTTT. The genes are TRBV5-1 and TRBJ1-3; D unclear. The V gene lost 0 bases and the J gene lost 0 bases, with 10 bases spanning the gap. CDR3 length: 16 residues. The germline V gene encodes CDR1 SGHRS and CDR2 YFSETQ.

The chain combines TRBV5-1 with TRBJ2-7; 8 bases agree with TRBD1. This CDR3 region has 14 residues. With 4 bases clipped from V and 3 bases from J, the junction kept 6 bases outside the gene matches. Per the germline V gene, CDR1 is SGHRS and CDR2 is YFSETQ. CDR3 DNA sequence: TGCGCCAGCAGCAAAACAGGGGGGAGCTACGAGCAGTACTTC. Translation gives CASSKTGGSYEQYF.

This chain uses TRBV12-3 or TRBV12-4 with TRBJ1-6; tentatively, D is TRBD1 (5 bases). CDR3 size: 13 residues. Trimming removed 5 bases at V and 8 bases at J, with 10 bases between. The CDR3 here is CASSGHQDSPLHF. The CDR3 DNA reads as TGTGCCAGCAGTGGACATCAGGATTCACCCCTCCACTTT.